The 10 T cell receptor beta chains below were found in one sample sequenced in a study of blood T cell repertoires in COVID-19. The table came from immunoSEQ multiplex PCR; TCRdb's copy has only in-frame clones and leaves some out. The data hold approximately 190,000 clones, with roughly four fifths observed a single time. The sequencing sample was made of peripheral blood. The receptors were gathered from a woman between 35 and 50 years old with acute or convalescent COVID-19.

This clone has a handful of counts. The V and J genes are TRBV6-2 or TRBV6-3 and TRBJ2-7; 8 positions match TRBD1. J lost 3 bases, V lost 6 bases, and 10 bases had no gene match. This CDR3 has 15 amino acids. Germline loops: CDR1 MNHEY, CDR2 SVGEGT. The CDR3 is CASSRKKTGDYEQYF. In DNA form, the CDR3 reads TGTGCCAGCAGCCGGAAAAAGACAGGGGACTACGAGCAGTACTTC.

The chain links TRBV7-2 to TRBJ1-3, with D maybe TRBD1 (5 bases). V dropped 5 bases and J dropped 4 bases, with 15 bases sitting between them. Germline V lookup: CDR1 SGHTA, CDR2 FQGNSA. CDR3 length equals 15 residues. The CDR3 loop is CASSPATGPGNTIYF. CDR3 sequence (DNA): TGTGCCAGCAGCCCCGCCACAGGTCCGGGAAACACCATATATTTT.

This clone was counted once. This rearrangement joins TRBV13 to TRBJ1-1; 8 nucleotides agree with TRBD1. This CDR3 is 14 amino acids long. CDR1 is PRHDT and CDR2 is FYEKMQ in the germline V gene (reference sequence). J was trimmed by 0 bases and V by 4 bases; bases with no gene match: 1. The DNA of the CDR3 is TGTGCCAGCAGCTACAGGGGGATGAACACTGAAGCTTTCTTT. The encoded protein is CASSYRGMNTEAFF.

The rearrangement links TRBV11-1 to TRBJ2-1; 7 bases match TRBD1. Germline lookup yields CDR1 SGHAT and CDR2 FQDESV (reference sequence). V lost 1 base and J lost 11; bases outside the gene matches: 5. The length of the CDR3 is 13 residues. The CDR3 coding sequence is TGTGCCAGCAGCTTAGACTGGGACAGACAGCAGTTCTTC. Translating gives CASSLDWDRQQFF.

The rearrangement links TRBV2 to TRBJ1-3; unclear D gene. The CDR3 is 16 amino acids. V was clipped by 4 bases and J by 4 bases, with 17 bases between them. CDR1 is SNHLY, CDR2 FYNNEI, per germline. CDR3 sequence (DNA): TGTGCCAGCAGTGCACAATTGGGAGTAGAGGGAAACACCATATATTTT. It is translated as CASSAQLGVEGNTIYF.

The rearrangement links TRBV6-1 to TRBJ2-2, with 11 bases that match TRBD1. Germline V gives CDR1 MNHNS, CDR2 SASEGT. This CDR3 has 15 residues. V dropped 5 bases and J dropped 4; count of bases not matched to a gene: 3. For the CDR3, the DNA is TGTGCCAGCAGTCCGGACAGGGGGCCCACCGGGGAGCTGTTTTTT. This encodes CASSPDRGPTGELFF.

The J gene is TRBJ1-4, the V gene TRBV2; TRBD1 matches 7 bases. V lost 1 base and J lost 10; bases outside the gene matches: 3. The CDR3 consists of 13 residues. CDR1 and CDR2 (germline): SNHLY, FYNNEI. The CDR3, as DNA: TGTGCCAGCAGTGAAGGGACAGGAGGAAAACTGTTTTTT. Its protein is CASSEGTGGKLFF.

V is TRBV14 and J is TRBJ1-2; a weak D match, TRBD1 (6 bases). The CDR3 extends over 16 amino acids. Germline CDR1 and CDR2: SGHDN and FVKESK. The V gene lost 1 base and the J gene lost 4 bases, with 16 bases spanning the gap. The CDR3 region has the DNA TGTGCCAGCAGCCAAGCTCCGGGACAATTAATCTATGGCTACACCTTC. Its protein product is CASSQAPGQLIYGYTF.

The chain uses TRBV11-2 and TRBJ2-3, with 10 bases lining up with TRBD2. Germline CDR1 SGHAT, CDR2 FQNNGV. This CDR3 contains 16 residues. V dropped 5 bases and J dropped 2; count of bases not matched to a gene: 7. CDR3 nucleotides: TGTGCCAGCAGCCGTACTAGCGGGGTACTCACAGATACGCAGTATTTT. This codes for CASSRTSGVLTDTQYF.

This chain connects TRBV3-1 (or the pseudogene TRBV3-2) to TRBJ2-5; 8 nucleotides match TRBD2. The trim removed 1 base at V and 2 bases at J, leaving 6 bases unmatched. This CDR3 is 16 amino acids long. In germline, CDR1 is LGHDT, CDR2 YNNKEL (reference sequence). The DNA for the CDR3 is TGTGCCAGCAGCCAAGGAGGCGTAGCGGGACAAGAGACCCAGTACTTC. This sequence encodes CASSQGGVAGQETQYF.